Shown below are 21 T cell receptor beta chains from a single sample sequenced in a study of control samples from healthy donors and cancer patients. The table came from immunoSEQ multiplex PCR; TCRdb's copy has only in-frame clones and leaves some out. The data contain tens of thousands of clones, about 89% of them singletons. Material: blood. Receptors originate from a woman in her thirties in good health.

This chain connects TRBV14 to TRBJ1-1; no firm D call. CDR3 length: 14 residues. V was shortened by 5 bases and J by 5 bases, with 15 bases between the two germline ends. Germline V gene lookup returns CDR1 SGHDN and CDR2 FVKESK. CDR3 in DNA: TGTGCCAGCAGCTCCTTTGAGGATTATACTGAAGCTTTCTTT. As protein: CASSSFEDYTEAFF.

The chain uses TRBV29-1 and TRBJ1-1; a possible D gene is TRBD1 (5 bases). The CDR3 is made up of 11 amino acids. From germline, CDR1 is SQVTM and CDR2 ANQGSEA. The ends were cut back, 3 bases at V and 7 bases at J, with 9 bases in the middle. For the CDR3, the DNA is TGCAGCGTTGACTATGACAGTGAAGCTTTCTTT. Its translation is CSVDYDSEAFF. Full variable domain (outside the CDR3, taken from reference TRBV29-1 and TRBJ1-1): SAVISQKPSRDICQRGTSLTIQCQVDSQVTMMFWYRQQPGQSLTLIATANQGSEATYESGFVIDKFPISRPNLTFSTLTVSNMSPEDSSIYLCSVDYDSEAFFGQGTRLTVV.

This chain uses TRBV5-1 with TRBJ1-2; 9 nucleotides agree with TRBD1. Germline trimming cut 4 bases from V and 0 bases from J; bases unmatched to any gene: 4. Looked up from germline, CDR1 is SGHRS and CDR2 is YFSETQ. The CDR3 consists of 15 residues. This CDR3 reads CASSGGQGANYGYTF. For the CDR3, the DNA is TGCGCCAGCAGCGGGGGACAGGGAGCTAACTATGGCTACACCTTC.

The chain recombines TRBV28 with TRBJ2-2; weak D call: TRBD1 (6 bases). Trimming removed 6 bases from V and 1 base from J, with 9 bases in between. Germline V gene data show CDR1 as MDHEN and CDR2 as SYDVKM. CDR3 length equals 14 residues. The CDR3 DNA reads TGTGCCAGCAGAGAACAGGGGAACACCGGGGAGCTGTTTTTT. Protein: CASREQGNTGELFF.

This clone is a singleton in its sample. This chain uses TRBV6-5 with TRBJ1-5; D is unresolved. Trimming removed 7 bases at V and 0 bases at J, with 13 bases between. The CDR3 sequence is 15 residues long. Germline V gene sequence: CDR1 MNHEY, CDR2 SVGAGI. The CDR3: CASIRTAYSNQPQHF. The CDR3 DNA is TGTGCCAGCATCCGGACGGCTTATAGCAATCAGCCCCAGCATTTT.

The V gene is TRBV21-1, the J gene TRBJ1-3. TRBV21-1 is termed a pseudogene. This CDR3 is 14 amino acids long. The CDR3 bases are TGTGCCAGCAGCCGCAAGGGCTCTGGAAACACCATATATTTT. Protein product: CASSRKGSGNTIYF.

The chain recombines TRBV2 with TRBJ2-6; 8 positions agree with TRBD2. This CDR3 is built from 16 residues. Germline-derived CDR1 and CDR2 are SNHLY and FYNNEI. V dropped 6 bases and J dropped 0; count of bases not matched to a gene: 4. CDR3 protein: CASRRGANSGANVLTF. In DNA form, the CDR3 reads TGTGCCAGCAGGCGGGGGGCAAACTCTGGGGCCAACGTCCTGACTTTC.

This chain joins TRBV24-1 and TRBJ1-6, with D perhaps TRBD1 (6 bases). Germline CDR1 KGHDR, CDR2 SFDVKD. The CDR3 is made up of 15 amino acids. The germline V and J ends were trimmed by 9 bases and 0 bases, with 11 bases remaining between them. This chain's CDR3 is CATSGEGSYNSPLHF. The CDR3 DNA follows: TGTGCCACCTCAGGGGAAGGCTCCTATAATTCACCCCTCCACTTT.

The rearrangement links TRBV24-1 to TRBJ2-1; D gene unclear. CDR1 and CDR2 (germline): KGHDR, SFDVKD. With 5 bases removed from V and 4 bases from J, the gap between germline ends came to 11 bases. The CDR3 extends over 14 amino acids. The chain's CDR3 is CATSGPGPYNEQFF. The CDR3 coding sequence is TGTGCCACCAGTGGTCCAGGTCCATACAATGAGCAGTTCTTC.

The rearrangement joins TRBV6-6 to TRBJ2-3; D is possibly TRBD2 (8 bases). CDR1 MNHNY and CDR2 SVGAGI come from the germline V gene (reference sequence). Trimming took off 6 bases at V and 5 bases at J, with 27 bases between the two ends. The CDR3 is 18 amino acids. The CDR3 sequence: CASSRQGTLGGGRDTQYF. The DNA for the CDR3 is TGTGCCAGCAGCCGACAGGGTACCCTCGGGGGGGGCAGAGATACGCAGTATTTT.

The chain recombines TRBV9 with TRBJ1-1; D may be TRBD1 (5 bases). CDR1 and CDR2 (germline): SGDLS, YYNGEE. This CDR3 region has 15 residues. With 4 bases removed from V and 0 bases from J, the gap between germline ends came to 13 bases. CDR3 coding DNA: TGTGCCAGCAGCCGGGGCCCTTCCCTGAACACTGAAGCTTTCTTT. It codes for CASSRGPSLNTEAFF.

The chain combines TRBV29-1 with TRBJ2-1, with 7 bases identical to TRBD1. In germline, CDR1 is SQVTM, CDR2 ANQGSEA. The CDR3 spans 14 residues. The ends lost 7 bases at V and 2 bases at J; junction bases unmatched: 8. The CDR3 is CSAVWTGPYNEQFF. The CDR3 DNA is TGCAGCGCTGTTTGGACAGGCCCCTACAATGAGCAGTTCTTC.

This clone appeared a single time. This sequence joins TRBV11-3 and TRBJ1-1, with TRBD1 as a possible D gene (6 bases). Trimming removed 5 bases at V and 5 bases at J, with 15 bases between. The V gene's germline CDR1 is SGHNT and CDR2 YENEEA. This CDR3 is built from 14 residues. The CDR3 loop is CASSPTGIGTEAFF. In DNA, the CDR3 is TGTGCCAGCAGCCCTACAGGGATAGGAACTGAAGCTTTCTTT. The full variable domain, completed using reference TRBV11-3 and TRBJ1-1, is EAGVVQSPRYKIIEKKQPVAFWCNPISGHNTLYWYLQNLGQGPELLIRYENEEAVDDSQLPKDRFSAERLKGVDSTLKIQPAELGDSAVYLCASSPTGIGTEAFFGQGTRLTVV.

The chain uses TRBV11-3 and TRBJ2-2, with 9 bases aligning to TRBD1. Germline V lookup: CDR1 SGHNT, CDR2 YENEEA. The CDR3 loop spans 13 amino acids. After removal of 5 bases from V and 6 bases from J, the junction contained 1 base not matched to a gene. The chain's CDR3 is CASSRQGAGELFF. In nucleotides, the CDR3 is TGTGCCAGCAGCCGACAGGGGGCCGGGGAGCTGTTTTTT.

This chain uses TRBV18 with TRBJ1-5; tentatively, D is TRBD1 (5 bases). The germline V and J ends were trimmed by 3 bases and 1 base, with 13 bases remaining between them. The CDR3 extends over 16 amino acids. Germline loops: CDR1 KGHSH, CDR2 LQKENI. As DNA, the CDR3 is TGTGCCAGCTCACCGGCTACGGGACGGAGCAATCAGCCCCAGCATTTT. Translating it yields CASSPATGRSNQPQHF.

V is TRBV3-1 (or the pseudogene TRBV3-2) and J is TRBJ2-1; D uncertain. Germline V gives CDR1 LGHDT, CDR2 YNNKEL (reference sequence). This CDR3 comprises 16 residues. The V gene lost 1 base and the J gene lost 0 bases, with 10 bases spanning the gap. CDR3 region: CASSQGSYSSYNEQFF. DNA for the CDR3: TGTGCCAGCAGCCAAGGATCCTATAGCTCCTACAATGAGCAGTTCTTC.

The V gene is TRBV19, the J gene TRBJ2-1; D call uncertain. This CDR3 is 12 amino acids long. V was pared by 5 bases and J by 6 bases, with 8 bases between. The germline gives CDR1 LNHDA, CDR2 SQIVND (reference sequence). The CDR3 DNA sequence: TGTGCCAGTAGTCTCTTAGGCAATGAGCAGTTCTTC. Its protein product is CASSLLGNEQFF. The entire variable domain, with the rest obtained from reference TRBV19 and TRBJ2-1, is as follows: DGGITQSPKYLFRKEGQNVTLSCEQNLNHDAMYWYRQDPGQGLRLIYYSQIVNDFQKGDIAEGYSVSREKKESFPLTVTSAQKNPTAFYLCASSLLGNEQFFGPGTRLTVL.

CDR3 loop: CASSLAPGLNTEAFF. The CDR3 DNA reads as TGTGCCAGCAGCTTAGCCCCGGGGTTGAACACTGAAGCTTTCTTT. The rearrangement joins TRBV7-2 to TRBJ1-1; D unclear. CDR1 is SGHTA and CDR2 is FQGNSA in the germline V gene. The CDR3 spans 15 residues. V lost 0 bases and J lost 0, with 8 bases in between.

CDR3 sequence reads: CASSLERFNTEAFF. The CDR3 DNA sequence: TGTGCCAGCAGCTTAGAGAGATTTAACACTGAAGCTTTCTTT. This chain links TRBV5-8 with TRBJ1-1; D call uncertain. The V gene lost 2 bases and the J gene lost 2 bases, with 10 bases spanning the gap. CDR1 is SGHTS and CDR2 is YDEGEE in the germline V gene. The CDR3 contains 14 residues.

The chain has TRBV19 and TRBJ1-1, with TRBD1 as a possible D gene (5 bases). The CDR3 length is 15 residues. Looked up from germline, CDR1 is LNHDA and CDR2 is SQIVND (reference sequence). Trimming cost V 3 bases and J 0 bases, with 11 bases left between them. In DNA, the CDR3 is TGTGCCAGTAGTATCCGGACATCCTTGAACACTGAAGCTTTCTTT. Its protein product is CASSIRTSLNTEAFF.

Only one count was recorded for this clone. CDR3 coding DNA: TGTGCCAGCAGCCGAGGGACAGATACGCAGTATTTT. Amino acid sequence: CASSRGTDTQYF. The chain couples TRBV11-3 to TRBJ2-3, with TRBD2 as a possible D gene (5 bases). The CDR3 is 12 residues long. Germline-derived CDR1 and CDR2 are SGHNT and YENEEA. The V end lost 5 bases, the J end lost 3 bases, and 6 bases lay between the germline ends. Filled out from reference TRBV11-3 and TRBJ2-3, the complete variable domain reads EAGVVQSPRYKIIEKKQPVAFWCNPISGHNTLYWYLQNLGQGPELLIRYENEEAVDDSQLPKDRFSAERLKGVDSTLKIQPAELGDSAVYLCASSRGTDTQYFGPGTRLTVL.